What follows are 30 T cell receptor beta chains derived from one specimen sequenced in a study of T cell repertoires in aging, cancer and after chemotherapy. Multiplex touch-down PCR with TRB-A/B primers amplified rearranged V-D-J TRB sequences. TCRdb redid the calling of the multiplex PCR reads with MiXCR, one entry per CDR3 protein. Of 2,000 to 3,000 distinct CDR3 sequences detected, around half appear once; the ten largest clones hold roughly 5.5%. Peripheral blood genomic DNA, not sorted cells or RNA, was the template. The sequencing sample was made of blood. These receptors all come from a human donor with a blood cancer.

This clonotype appeared a few times. V is TRBV5-6 and J is TRBJ1-2; 7 bases align to TRBD1. This CDR3 is built from 14 residues. Per the germline V gene, CDR1 is SGHDT and CDR2 is YYEEEE. Unmatched junction bases numbered 12, after V lost 5 bases and J lost 8 bases. CDR3 sequence: CASRPTGVVLGYTF. The CDR3 nucleotides are TGTGCCAGCAGACCTACAGGGGTGGTCTTGGGCTACACCTTC.

The rearrangement joins TRBV12-3 or TRBV12-4 to TRBJ2-3; 11 nucleotides align to TRBD2. The CDR3 covers 16 residues. The ends lost 5 bases at V and 4 bases at J; junction bases unmatched: 8. CDR3 protein: CASSRRTSGSPDTQYF. CDR3 in DNA: TGTGCCAGCAGTAGGCGGACTAGCGGGTCTCCAGATACGCAGTATTTT.

This clonotype is large within its sample. The DNA of the CDR3 is TGTGCCAGCAGTTACGGACAGAACTACGAGCAGTACTTC. Translating gives CASSYGQNYEQYF. The genes are TRBV6-5 and TRBJ2-7; a possible D gene is TRBD1 (6 bases). The length of the CDR3 is 13 residues. Per germline, CDR1 MNHEY and CDR2 SVGAGI. The V and J ends lost 2 bases and 3 bases respectively, with 8 bases between them.

This sequence joins TRBV20-1 and TRBJ1-2; 7 positions agree with TRBD1. The CDR3 runs 13 residues. CDR1 is DFQATT, CDR2 SNEGSKA, per germline (reference sequence). V was clipped by 6 bases and J by 6 bases; unmatched bases: 10. The CDR3 sequence is CSAQGQPGDGYTF. Here the CDR3 DNA reads TGCAGTGCCCAGGGACAGCCAGGTGATGGCTACACCTTC.

This clonotype is deemed large. The rearrangement uses TRBV29-1 and TRBJ2-7; D ambiguous. Trimming left V 7 bases short and J 0 bases short, with 10 bases between. The CDR3 extends over 12 amino acids. Germline V lookup: CDR1 SQVTM, CDR2 ANQGSEA. The CDR3 here is CSAKGASYEQYF. The CDR3 DNA reads as TGCAGCGCAAAAGGTGCCTCCTACGAGCAGTACTTC.

The chain is built from TRBV12-3 or TRBV12-4 and TRBJ2-1; the match to TRBD1 covers 7 bases. The trim removed 3 bases at V and 3 bases at J, leaving 5 bases unmatched. This CDR3 spans 15 amino acids. As DNA, the CDR3 is TGTGCCAGCAGTTTCCGGGACAGCGACTACAATGAGCAGTTCTTC. It encodes CASSFRDSDYNEQFF.

The V call is TRBV6-1, the J call TRBJ2-3; the match to TRBD2 covers 10 bases. V lost 7 bases, J lost 3 bases, and 19 bases stayed unmatched. The CDR3 loop spans 19 amino acids. Per the germline V gene, CDR1 is MNHNS and CDR2 is SASEGT. In DNA form, the CDR3 reads TGTGCCAGCACCTATACTAGCGGGGTCTCTTCGGTCGTTACAGATACGCAGTATTTT. Amino acid sequence: CASTYTSGVSSVVTDTQYF.

This chain joins TRBV19 and TRBJ2-1; 9 bases map to TRBD2. The CDR3 runs to 15 residues. V was clipped by 5 bases and J by 9 bases; unmatched bases: 11. CDR1 is LNHDA and CDR2 is SQIVND in the germline V gene (reference sequence). The CDR3 protein is CASSVFAGGVPEQFF. The CDR3 nucleotides read TGTGCCAGTAGTGTCTTCGCGGGGGGGGTCCCTGAGCAGTTCTTC.

This chain uses TRBV19 with TRBJ2-7, with a tentative D call TRBD1 (5 bases). CDR3 length: 15 amino acids. V lost 1 base and J 7 bases, leaving 17 bases between the germline ends. Germline V CDR1 and CDR2: LNHDA, SQIVND (reference sequence). The CDR3 region has the DNA TGTGCCAGTAGTATAGGGGGCAGAAAGGACGATGAGCAGTACTTC. Translating gives CASSIGGRKDDEQYF.

In the case of this clonotype: A read error may be the cause here, since a much bigger clone is one base away. The chain couples TRBV29-1 to TRBJ2-3; 7 positions match TRBD2. V was clipped by 7 bases and J by 1 base; unmatched bases: 2. From germline, CDR1 is SQVTM and CDR2 ANQGSEA. The CDR3 spans 12 residues. The CDR3 DNA reads TGCAGCGGGGGGGGTTGCACAGATACGCAGTATTTT. It is translated as CSGGGCTDTQYF.

There are a few counts of this clonotype. This rearrangement joins TRBV6-5 to TRBJ2-1; TRBD1 might be the D (6 bases). V was trimmed by 5 bases and J by 6 bases, leaving 20 bases between them. The CDR3 extends over 16 amino acids. Germline V CDR1 and CDR2: MNHEY, SVGAGI. In nucleotides, the CDR3 is TGTGCCAGCAGTCCCCGTTCGCCAGGGGAGACCAATGAGCAGTTCTTC. This gives the protein CASSPRSPGETNEQFF.

This clonotype is large within its sample. V is TRBV12-3 or TRBV12-4 and J is TRBJ2-3; TRBD1 is a possible D gene (6 bases). V was cut by 5 bases and J by 3 bases, with 15 bases left in between. The CDR3 is made up of 15 amino acids. CDR3 loop: CASSRTVSITDTQYF. The CDR3, as DNA: TGTGCCAGCAGTCGGACAGTCAGCATAACAGATACGCAGTATTTT.

Worth noting for this clonotype: One end of the junction fails to match germline, which may point to a read error. This rearrangement joins TRBV7-2 to TRBJ1-4, with D perhaps TRBD1 (6 bases). Looked up from germline, CDR1 is SGHTA and CDR2 is FQGNSA. This CDR3 spans 15 amino acids. The CDR3 sequence: CDSSLGGQPNEKLSF. The CDR3 DNA follows: TGTGACAGCAGCTTAGGAGGACAGCCGAATGAAAAACTGTCTTTT.

This clonotype came up a few times. The CDR3 here is CSVGSGGAYEQYF. The CDR3 DNA reads as TGCAGCGTAGGGTCAGGAGGGGCCTACGAGCAGTACTTC. The chain employs TRBV29-1 and TRBJ2-7, with TRBD2 as a possible D gene (6 bases). Trimming left V 6 bases short and J 2 bases short, with 14 bases between. CDR1 and CDR2 (germline): SQVTM, ANQGSEA. The CDR3 runs to 13 residues.

The chain recombines TRBV6-5 with TRBJ2-5; the D gene is possibly TRBD1 (5 bases). Germline V CDR1 and CDR2: MNHEY, SVGAGI. V was shortened by 6 bases and J by 1 base, with 15 bases between the two germline ends. The CDR3 is 15 residues long. The CDR3 here is CASSPGARLQETQYF. The CDR3 nucleotides read TGTGCCAGCAGCCCTGGGGCTAGACTCCAAGAGACCCAGTACTTC.

To note about this clonotype: A much larger clone differs from this one at a single base, so this may be a read error. The chain links TRBV29-1 to TRBJ2-3; 7 bases are a match to TRBD2. Germline-derived CDR1 and CDR2 are SQVTM and ANQGSEA. The CDR3 is made up of 12 amino acids. In DNA form, the CDR3 reads TGCAGCGGGGGGGGTTACACAGATAAGCAGTATTTT. It yields the protein CSGGGYTDKQYF.

V is TRBV7-2 and J is TRBJ1-3, with a tentative D call TRBD1 (5 bases). V shed 6 bases and J shed 0 bases, with 9 bases lying between them. CDR1 and CDR2 (germline): SGHTA, FQGNSA. This CDR3 region has 14 residues. CDR3 coding DNA: TGTGCCAGCAGTCAGGGTAGCTCTGGAAACACCATATATTTT. Residues: CASSQGSSGNTIYF.

The rearrangement uses TRBV7-2 and TRBJ1-6; D is possibly TRBD1 (6 bases). Trimming removed 7 bases at V and 9 bases at J, with 22 bases between. Germline CDR1 is SGHTA and CDR2 is FQGNSA. The CDR3 is made up of 16 amino acids. The CDR3 sequence is CASTLSWGGATSPLHF. CDR3 in DNA: TGTGCCAGCACACTTTCATGGGGGGGGGCTACTTCACCCCTCCACTTT.

This clonotype was detected only once. The chain is built from TRBV29-1 and TRBJ1-2, with a weak D call TRBD1 (5 bases). Between the trimmed V and J ends, which lost 7 bases and 8 bases, there was a span of 23 bases. The CDR3 covers 14 residues. Germline V CDR1 and CDR2: SQVTM, ANQGSEA. The CDR3 bases are TGCAGCGCGGATATCGGGGGGGGTTTGGGGGGCTACACCTTC. Its translation: CSADIGGGLGGYTF.

V is TRBV6-1 and J is TRBJ1-2, with D tentatively TRBD1 (6 bases). Looked up from germline, CDR1 is MNHNS and CDR2 is SASEGT. V dropped 5 bases and J dropped 8 bases, with 15 bases sitting between them. The CDR3 sequence is 13 residues long. The CDR3 here is CASSLLRGSGYTF. The CDR3 nucleotides read TGTGCCAGCAGTCTCCTCAGGGGTAGCGGCTACACCTTC.

This clonotype is large. This chain links TRBV30 with TRBJ1-2; unclear D gene. The germline CDR1 and CDR2 sequences are GTSNPN and SVGIG (reference sequence). Trimming took 4 bases from V and 4 from J, leaving 7 bases between them. The CDR3 sequence is 11 residues long. CDR3 coding DNA: TGTGCCTGGACAGTCTCCTATGGCTACACCTTC. Translation: CAWTVSYGYTF.

This clonotype showed up just a few times. The chain is built from TRBV6-1 and TRBJ2-5; 9 nucleotides line up with TRBD2. Germline lookup yields CDR1 MNHNS and CDR2 SASEGT. Germline trimming cut 7 bases from V and 3 bases from J; bases unmatched to any gene: 3. The CDR3 sequence is 13 residues long. CDR3 loop: CASTSSGEETQYF. The CDR3 bases are TGTGCCAGCACGTCTAGCGGGGAAGAGACCCAGTACTTC.

This rearrangement joins TRBV27 to TRBJ1-5, with TRBD1 matching 8 bases. The CDR3 extends over 15 amino acids. Germline values: CDR1 MNHEY, CDR2 SMNVEV (reference sequence). Trimming cost V 4 bases and J 1 base; bases outside gene matches: 3. In DNA, the CDR3 is TGTGCCAGCAGTTACAGGGGGGTGAGCAATCAGCCCCAGCATTTT. This codes for CASSYRGVSNQPQHF.

The chain couples TRBV5-6 to TRBJ2-7; 11 nucleotides align to TRBD2. The V and J ends lost 4 bases and 3 bases, in that order; junction bases with no gene match: 3. CDR3 length: 14 amino acids. Germline-derived CDR1 and CDR2 are SGHDT and YYEEEE. The CDR3 here is CASSLAGGFYEQYF. DNA for the CDR3: TGTGCCAGCAGCCTAGCGGGGGGTTTCTACGAGCAGTACTTC.

The chain uses TRBV5-4 and TRBJ2-7; 10 bases are shared with TRBD1. CDR3 length: 13 residues. With 5 bases clipped from V and 4 bases from J, the junction kept 3 bases outside the gene matches. Germline CDR1 SGHNT, CDR2 YYREEE (reference sequence). The CDR3 loop is CASSRQGAYEQYF. The CDR3 DNA sequence: TGTGCCAGCAGTCGACAGGGGGCATACGAGCAGTACTTC.

V and J are TRBV13 and TRBJ2-3, with 9 bases matching TRBD1. Trimming at V came to 5 bases and at J to 2 bases, leaving 5 bases not matched to a gene. Per germline, CDR1 PRHDT and CDR2 FYEKMQ (reference sequence). The CDR3 contains 15 residues. For the CDR3, the DNA is TGTGCCAGCAGCATCGGACAGGGGCCCACAGATACGCAGTATTTT. It encodes CASSIGQGPTDTQYF.

The chain uses TRBV6-4 and TRBJ1-2, with D maybe TRBD1 (5 bases). This CDR3 spans 15 amino acids. Trimming cost V 6 bases and J 4 bases, with 18 bases left between them. Germline CDR1 is MRHNA and CDR2 is SNTAGT. CDR3 region: CASRPFPGDPYGYTF. DNA for the CDR3: TGTGCCAGCAGACCTTTTCCGGGGGACCCCTATGGCTACACCTTC.

This clonotype occurred once. This chain joins TRBV10-3 and TRBJ2-7; D gene ambiguous. Germline loops: CDR1 ENHRY, CDR2 SYGVKD. V lost 9 bases and J 1 base, leaving 13 bases between the germline ends. This CDR3 contains 13 residues. Here the CDR3 DNA reads TGTGCCATTCGCGAGGTCCCTTCCTACGAGCAGTACTTC. Protein product: CAIREVPSYEQYF.

This clonotype was seen more than once but under ten times. The V gene is TRBV6-5, the J gene TRBJ2-1, with D maybe TRBD2 (5 bases). V was clipped by 7 bases and J by 3 bases, with 13 bases between them. Germline loops: CDR1 MNHEY, CDR2 SVGAGI. The CDR3 length is 14 residues. The CDR3 region is CASTWLAGYNEQFF. DNA of the CDR3: TGTGCCAGCACTTGGCTAGCCGGCTACAATGAGCAGTTCTTC.

The chain is built from TRBV29-1 and TRBJ2-1; the D gene is possibly TRBD1 (6 bases). V shed 0 bases and J shed 5 bases, with 11 bases lying between them. This CDR3 region has 14 residues. Germline-derived CDR1 and CDR2 are SQVTM and ANQGSEA. CDR3: CSVEEMRGNNEQFF. CDR3 DNA: TGCAGCGTTGAAGAAATGAGGGGGAACAATGAGCAGTTCTTC.